This TCR beta chain is from a study of CD8 T cells in Susac syndrome. The germline CDR1 and CDR2 sequences are DFQATT and SNEGSKA (reference sequence). This CDR3 region has 12 residues. V was pared by 6 bases and J by 6 bases, with 15 bases between. RNA totalling about 0.45 to 1 ug underwent reverse transcription with random hexamers. Amplification of TCR beta CDR3 by immunoSEQ multiplex PCR spanned 54 Vbeta and 13 Jbeta. MiXCR, run by TCRdb on the immunoSEQ multiplex PCR reads, gives a single entry per CDR3 protein. This sample carries about 140,000 distinct CDR3 sequences, roughly 94% of them seen once, and the ten largest clones take more than 0.14%. With regard to this clonotype: No antigen is known for it.

Study observations and caveats: The authors acknowledged that their TCR sequencing and HLA analysis involved a relatively small number of individuals.

The receptor's source is a human donor with Susac syndrome. Sequenced material: CD4+ T cells from PBMCs. The rearrangement joins TRBV20-1 to TRBJ2-7; D might be TRBD2 (6 bases). The CDR3 DNA is TGCAGTGCCCACTGGCGGGAAGGCGAGCAGTACTTC. Translated, it gives CSAHWREGEQYF.